The 9 T cell receptor beta chains in this list originate from one sample, sequenced in a study of blood T cell repertoires in COVID-19. Some clones are missing from TCRdb's copy, which holds only in-frame ones; the method was immunoSEQ multiplex PCR. The sample includes 200,000 to 250,000 clones, about nine tenths of them seen just once. The material sequenced was peripheral blood. These receptors were obtained from a man aged 55 to 70 who had recovered from COVID-19.

A single count supports this clone. The J gene is TRBJ1-4, the V gene TRBV6-5; D remains unclear. The length of the CDR3 is 14 residues. Trimming pared 6 bases from V and 1 base from J, leaving 9 bases between. Germline V lookup: CDR1 MNHEY, CDR2 SVGAGI. Here the CDR3 DNA reads TGTGCCAGCAGGAGGGAGGGAACTAATGAAAAACTGTTTTTT. Translation: CASRREGTNEKLFF.

DNA of the CDR3: TGTGCCATCACCCCGGACAGGGAGAGCACTGAAGCTTTCTTT. It yields the protein CAITPDRESTEAFF. V usage is TRBV10-3 and J usage is TRBJ1-1, with 8 nucleotides matching TRBD1. The CDR3 length is 14 residues. The germline gives CDR1 ENHRY, CDR2 SYGVKD. The V segment lost 7 bases and the J segment 4 bases; nucleotides outside the gene matches: 8.

This clone was seen a handful of times. The genes are TRBV18 and TRBJ2-7; D is ambiguous. Germline V gives CDR1 KGHSH, CDR2 LQKENI. V lost 6 bases and J 0 bases, leaving 3 bases between the germline ends. The CDR3 consists of 11 residues. CDR3 region: CASSYSYEQYF. CDR3 in DNA: TGTGCCAGCTCCTACTCCTACGAGCAGTACTTC.

V gene TRBV5-1 combines with J gene TRBJ2-3; 7 nucleotides line up with TRBD2. Trimming cost V 2 bases and J 1 base; bases outside gene matches: 4. Germline CDR1 is SGHRS and CDR2 is YFSETQ. The CDR3 spans 15 residues. CDR3 loop: CASSLNRGGTDTQYF. The CDR3 DNA follows: TGCGCCAGCAGCTTAAACCGGGGGGGCACAGATACGCAGTATTTT.

The rearrangement links TRBV7-3 to TRBJ1-1; 7 bases map to TRBD1. V lost 3 bases and J lost 7; bases outside the gene matches: 2. The length of the CDR3 is 12 residues. The germline V gene encodes CDR1 SGHTA and CDR2 FQGTGA. CDR3 in DNA: TGTGCCAGCAGCTTTTACAGGGGTGAAGCTTTCTTT. Residues: CASSFYRGEAFF.

For this clone: In the same sample, other DNA sequences code for this CDR3. This chain uses TRBV7-8 with TRBJ2-7, with 7 bases aligning to TRBD1. This CDR3 has 13 residues. CDR1 and CDR2 (germline): SGHVS, FQNEAQ. Unmatched junction bases numbered 2, after V lost 1 base and J lost 5 bases. CDR3 residues: CASSLDRGDEQYF. CDR3 bases: TGTGCCAGCAGCTTAGACAGGGGCGACGAGCAGTACTTC.

The genes are TRBV5-1 and TRBJ2-6; a weak D match, TRBD1 (6 bases). The CDR3 spans 18 residues. Trimming left V 1 base short and J 0 bases short, with 14 bases between. Per the germline V gene, CDR1 is SGHRS and CDR2 is YFSETQ. The CDR3 region is CASSLFPGDVSGANVLTF. Here the CDR3 DNA reads TGCGCCAGCAGCTTGTTCCCAGGGGACGTCTCTGGGGCCAACGTCCTGACTTTC.

The chain joins TRBV4-1 to TRBJ1-1, with 7 bases that match TRBD1. The CDR3 has 13 residues. V lost 4 bases to trimming and J lost 13 bases; unmatched junction nucleotides: 12. CDR1 MGHRA and CDR2 YSYEKL come from the germline V gene. In DNA form, the CDR3 reads TGCGCCAGCAGCCCATCCCCGGGACAGAGCCTTTTCTTT. This codes for CASSPSPGQSLFF.

The rearrangement uses TRBV15 and TRBJ1-1, with a tentative D call TRBD1 (5 bases). The CDR3 contains 14 residues. Germline values: CDR1 LNHNV, CDR2 YYDKDF (reference sequence). The V and J ends lost 5 bases and 4 bases respectively, with 14 bases between them. Written as DNA, the CDR3 is TGTGCCACCAGCTCGCGTACTACAGGCACTGAAGCTTTCTTT. This gives the protein CATSSRTTGTEAFF.